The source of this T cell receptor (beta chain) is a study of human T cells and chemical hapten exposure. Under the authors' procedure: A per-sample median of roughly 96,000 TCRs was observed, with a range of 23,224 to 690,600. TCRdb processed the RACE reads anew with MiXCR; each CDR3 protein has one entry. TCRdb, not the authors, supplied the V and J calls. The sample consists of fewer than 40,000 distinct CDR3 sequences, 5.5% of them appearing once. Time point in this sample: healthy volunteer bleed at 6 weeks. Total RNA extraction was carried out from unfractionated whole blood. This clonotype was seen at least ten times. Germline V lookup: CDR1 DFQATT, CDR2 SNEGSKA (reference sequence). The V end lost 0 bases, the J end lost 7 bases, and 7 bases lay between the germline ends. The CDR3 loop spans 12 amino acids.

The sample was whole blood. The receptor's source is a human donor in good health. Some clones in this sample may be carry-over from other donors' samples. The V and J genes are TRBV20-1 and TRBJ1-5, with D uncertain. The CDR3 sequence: CSARDEGQPQHF. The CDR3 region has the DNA TGCAGTGCTAGAGATGAGGGACAGCCCCAGCATTTT.